This is a list of T cell receptor beta chains from one sample in a study of post-analysis software for immune sequencing data. TCRdb re-derived calls from the PCR reads in MiXCR, one entry per CDR3 protein. The repertoire holds 500,000 to 600,000 distinct CDR3 sequences, 44% seen once, with roughly 1.7% in the top ten. The sequencing input was blood. The receptors here all came from a girl aged 10-17 years with multiple sclerosis. The CDR3 runs from the conserved cysteine through the conserved F or W. The D gene is left open where the match is weak. Clone size is given for some rows only: seen once, a few or many times, or a class if the clone is expanded.

cdr3_aa | cdr3_nt | j_call | d_call | v_call | clone_size
CASSLRSGGQETQYF | TGCGCCAGCAGCTTGAGGTCGGGAGGACAAGAGACCCAGTACTTC | TRBJ2-5 | TRBD2 | TRBV5-1 | -
CASRDRLNTEAFF | TGTGCCAGCAGAGACAGGTTGAACACTGAAGCTTTCTTT | TRBJ1-1 | - | TRBV6-1 | many
CSANGVYGGVSDGYTF | TGCAGTGCTAATGGGGTTTATGGGGGAGTGAGTGATGGCTACACCTTC | TRBJ1-2 | - | TRBV20-1 | -
CASVGVRGYGYTF | TGCGCCAGCGTTGGGGTTCGTGGCTATGGCTACACCTTC | TRBJ1-2 | - | TRBV5-1 | -
CASSSSRGSDEQYF | TGTGCCAGCAGTTCTTCCAGGGGTTCCGACGAGCAGTACTTC | TRBJ2-7 | - | TRBV27 | few
CASSHKRRSSYEQYF | TGTGCCAGCAGTCACAAAAGACGGAGCTCCTACGAGCAGTACTTC | TRBJ2-7 | - | TRBV28 | few
CASSGLFGSRRGDTQYF | TGTGCCAGCAGCGGTTTGTTTGGCAGTAGACGGGGGGATACGCAGTATTTT | TRBJ2-3 | - | TRBV11-3 | -
CASRHSGGPSYEQYF | TGTGCCAGCCGACATAGCGGGGGGCCCTCCTACGAGCAGTACTTC | TRBJ2-7 | TRBD2 | TRBV14 | -
CASSPGTGYGNYGYTF | TGTGCCAGCAGTCCCGGGACAGGGTACGGAAACTATGGCTACACCTTC | TRBJ1-2 | TRBD1 | TRBV6-4 | -
CASSLKALSYEQYF | TGTGCCAGCAGTTTAAAAGCGCTCTCCTACGAGCAGTACTTC | TRBJ2-7 | - | TRBV12-3/TRBV12-4 | few
CASSLAAQDRTNYGYTF | TGCGCCAGCAGCTTGGCGGCCCAGGACAGGACTAACTATGGCTACACCTTC | TRBJ1-2 | TRBD1 | TRBV5-1 | -
CASSSFTGLQTQYF | TGTGCCAGCAGCAGTTTTACAGGGCTCCAGACCCAGTACTTC | TRBJ2-5 | - | TRBV7-9 | -
CASSLAGPMNEQFF | TGTGCCAGCAGCCTGGCGGGACCCATGAATGAGCAGTTCTTC | TRBJ2-1 | - | TRBV12-3/TRBV12-4 | few
CASSGQAGETQYF | TGCGCCAGCTCCGGCCAGGCTGGCGAGACCCAGTACTTC | TRBJ2-5 | - | TRBV5-1 | few
CASSPRTSGRYNEQFF | TGTGCCAGCAGTCCTCGGACTAGCGGGAGGTACAATGAGCAGTTCTTC | TRBJ2-1 | TRBD2 | TRBV12-3/TRBV12-4 | -
CASSPRDTGELFF | TGTGCCAGCAGTCCCAGAGACACCGGGGAGCTGTTTTTT | TRBJ2-2 | - | TRBV25-1 | -
CSARVEDYNEQFF | TGCAGTGCTAGAGTTGAAGACTACAATGAGCAGTTCTTC | TRBJ2-1 | - | TRBV20-1 | -
CSARAQAGGPTDTQYF | TGCAGTGCTAGGGCCCAGGCGGGAGGGCCAACAGATACGCAGTATTTT | TRBJ2-3 | TRBD2 | TRBV20-1 | -
CASSLANFGRRSNDYTF | TGTGCCAGCAGCTTAGCGAATTTCGGCAGGAGATCCAATGACTACACCTTC | TRBJ1-2 | - | TRBV7-2 | -
CAITRDGGIEGQYF | TGTGCCATCACCAGGGACGGTGGAATTGAGGGGCAGTACTTC | TRBJ2-7 | - | TRBV10-3 | few
CASSPAFLASGAVGYTF | TGTGCCAGCAGCCCCGCTTTCTTGGCGTCAGGCGCCGTGGGCTACACCTTC | TRBJ1-2 | - | TRBV7-2 | -
CASSLGGGTSAQFF | TGTGCCAGCAGCTTAGGGGGAGGGACTAGCGCGCAGTTCTTC | TRBJ2-1 | TRBD2 | TRBV7-6 | few
CASSARDRPSYEQYF | TGTGCCAGCAGCGCGCGGGACAGGCCCTCCTACGAGCAGTACTTC | TRBJ2-7 | TRBD1 | TRBV7-2 | -
CASSLLAGNTEAFF | TGCGCCAGCAGCTTGTTAGCGGGTAACACTGAAGCTTTCTTT | TRBJ1-1 | - | TRBV5-1 | -
CSAMEAADTQYF | TGCAGTGCTATGGAGGCTGCAGATACGCAGTATTTT | TRBJ2-3 | - | TRBV20-1 | -
CASSQISIAGADEQFF | TGTGCCAGCAGCCAGATTTCGATAGCGGGAGCCGATGAGCAGTTCTTC | TRBJ2-1 | TRBD2 | TRBV12-3/TRBV12-4 | -
CSARGDRDYEQYF | TGCAGTGCTAGGGGGGACAGGGACTACGAGCAGTACTTC | TRBJ2-7 | TRBD1 | TRBV20-1 | -
CASSRSGGRDEQFF | TGTGCCAGCAGCCGGAGCGGGGGTAGAGATGAGCAGTTCTTC | TRBJ2-1 | TRBD2 | TRBV7-8 | -
CASSGRGGADYGYTF | TGTGCCAGCAGTGGGAGGGGGGGGGCAGACTATGGCTACACCTTC | TRBJ1-2 | - | TRBV12-3/TRBV12-4 | -
CASSLGQGYHYKQYF | TGCGCCAGCAGCTTGGGACAGGGGTATCACTACAAGCAGTACTTC | TRBJ2-5 | TRBD1 | TRBV5-1 | -
CASSAGGRGETQYF | TGTGCCAGCAGCGCAGGGGGCAGGGGAGAGACCCAGTACTTC | TRBJ2-5 | TRBD1 | TRBV7-8 | -
CASSEGTGDMNTEAFF | TGTGCCAGCAGCGAGGGGACAGGGGACATGAACACTGAAGCTTTCTTT | TRBJ1-1 | TRBD1 | TRBV7-9 | -
CSVEDGPDEQYF | TGCAGCGTTGAAGATGGCCCCGATGAGCAGTACTTC | TRBJ2-7 | - | TRBV29-1 | -